Listed here are 31 T cell receptor beta chains from one sample, sequenced in a study of T cells in Graves' hyperthyroidism and ophthalmopathy. The TCR beta CDR3 regions underwent amplification using RNA transcripts as the source. First-round RT-PCR targeting the TCR CDR3 was performed with the HTBI primer set. TCRdb redid the calling of the multiplex PCR reads with MiXCR, one entry per CDR3 protein. This table has approximately 510,000 distinct CDR3 sequences, 40% to 55% appearing once. The sequencing sample was made of peripheral blood or thyroid tissue (not recorded which). The receptors here all came from an adult woman with Graves' disease, either hyperthyroidism or ophthalmopathy (not recorded which).

The DNA for the CDR3 is TGTGCCAGCAGCCCAGCTACCGGCGGGGTCTATGGCTACACCTTC. It translates to CASSPATGGVYGYTF. V usage is TRBV2 and J usage is TRBJ1-2; D call uncertain. Germline CDR1 and CDR2: SNHLY and FYNNEI. The length of the CDR3 is 15 residues. Trimming removed 6 bases from V and 4 bases from J, with 18 bases in between. The whole variable domain, remainder taken from reference TRBV2 and TRBJ1-2, is EPEVTQTPSHQVTQMGQEVILRCVPISNHLYFYWYRQILGQKVEFLVSFYNNEISEKSEIFDDQFSVERPDGSNFTLKIRSTKLEDSAMYFCASSPATGGVYGYTFGSGTRLTVV.

This clonotype was seen once. J is TRBJ2-7 and V is TRBV7-8; 7 bases are shared with TRBD1. CDR3 length equals 13 residues. The V gene end was trimmed by 3 bases and the J gene end by 6 bases; junction bases not matched to a gene: 5. Germline V lookup: CDR1 SGHVS, CDR2 FQNEAQ. The CDR3 DNA reads TGTGCCAGCAGCTTCGGGACAGTAGGCGAGCAGTACTTC. Its translation: CASSFGTVGEQYF.

The count of this clonotype is one. The gene calls are TRBV29-1 and TRBJ1-2; TRBD1 matches at 11 bases. With V trimmed by 6 bases and J by 7 bases, 16 bases remained unmatched. Germline CDR1 reads SQVTM; CDR2 reads ANQGSEA. The CDR3 extends over 16 amino acids. DNA of the CDR3: TGCAGCGTCAACAAACCCGGGACAGGGGGGGAATCTGGCTACACCTTC. This sequence encodes CSVNKPGTGGESGYTF.

The rearrangement joins TRBV20-1 to TRBJ2-5; D may be TRBD1 (5 bases). Germline loops: CDR1 DFQATT, CDR2 SNEGSKA (reference sequence). V was pared by 0 bases and J by 5 bases, with 16 bases between. CDR3 length equals 15 residues. The CDR3 loop is CSARDLSKGSETQYF. The CDR3 DNA sequence: TGCAGTGCTAGAGATCTGTCCAAGGGGTCCGAGACCCAGTACTTC.

The sample holds one count of this clonotype. The V gene is TRBV2, the J gene TRBJ1-2; no clear D gene. V lost 8 bases to trimming and J lost 5 bases, with 12 bases between them. The CDR3 covers 12 residues. Germline V lookup: CDR1 SNHLY, CDR2 FYNNEI. The CDR3 here is CASVGGGYGYTF. The CDR3 nucleotides read TGTGCCAGCGTGGGTGGAGGGTATGGCTACACCTTC.

Only a few counts were recorded for this clonotype. A clone one base away is much larger, so this may be a read error. The V and J genes are TRBV7-9 and TRBJ1-1; 9 nucleotides match TRBD1. The CDR3 consists of 16 residues. Germline CDR1 is SEHNR and CDR2 is FQNEAQ (reference sequence). The CDR3 DNA follows: TGCGCCAGCAGCCCCCACGGGACAGGGCCAAACACTGAAGCTTTCTTT. This translates into CASSPHGTGPNTEAFF.

The chain combines TRBV5-1 with TRBJ2-5; D gene ambiguous. This CDR3 comprises 14 residues. V shed 4 bases and J shed 4 bases, with 14 bases lying between them. Germline V gene lookup returns CDR1 SGHRS and CDR2 YFSETQ. The CDR3 sequence: CASSLGSRVETQYF. CDR3 bases: TGCGCCAGCAGCCTGGGGTCGCGCGTAGAGACCCAGTACTTC.

The rearrangement links TRBV29-1 to TRBJ1-2, with 8 bases matching TRBD1. J lost 5 bases, V lost 7 bases, and 3 bases had no gene match. Germline V gives CDR1 SQVTM, CDR2 ANQGSEA. CDR3 length: 11 amino acids. The CDR3 nucleotides read TGCAGCGGTCGACAGGGGTATGGCTACACCTTC. It encodes CSGRQGYGYTF.

With regard to this clonotype: No conserved phenylalanine or tryptophan ends this CDR3, so it is likely a read error. The DNA is left out, because the CDR3 cannot be placed on it with certainty; the CDR3 is given as TCRdb lists it. This sequence joins TRBV7-2 and TRBJ1-2. Germline CDR1 SGHTA, CDR2 FQGNSA. The CDR3 has 9 residues if both end residues are counted. CDR3 sequence: CASSLALSY.

This clonotype was seen just once. The gene calls are TRBV29-1 and TRBJ2-2; D is ambiguous. Germline V gene sequence: CDR1 SQVTM, CDR2 ANQGSEA. There are 13 residues in the CDR3. V was trimmed by 1 base and J by 7 bases, leaving 10 bases between them. CDR3 region: CSVEVTVGGELFF. The CDR3 nucleotides read TGCAGCGTTGAAGTTACAGTGGGCGGGGAGCTGTTTTTT.

This chain joins TRBV11-2 and TRBJ1-6; D ambiguous. V shed 3 bases and J shed 5 bases, with 8 bases lying between them. The CDR3 is made up of 14 amino acids. CDR1 and CDR2 (germline): SGHAT, FQNNGV. DNA for the CDR3: TGTGCCAGCAGCTTCATAGCAGATAATTCACCCCTCCACTTT. Its translation is CASSFIADNSPLHF.

This chain links TRBV4-1 with TRBJ2-5; the D gene is possibly TRBD2 (6 bases). Germline CDR1 and CDR2: MGHRA and YSYEKL. V gave up 2 bases and J gave up 2 bases, with 18 bases separating them. The CDR3 extends over 17 amino acids. The CDR3 is CASSQLGGLAPQETQYF. The CDR3 DNA sequence: TGCGCCAGCAGCCAATTAGGCGGCCTAGCGCCGCAAGAGACCCAGTACTTC.

The V call is TRBV4-1, the J call TRBJ2-2; D perhaps matches TRBD2 (5 bases). Trimming took 1 base from V and 7 from J, leaving 13 bases between them. Per germline, CDR1 MGHRA and CDR2 YSYEKL. The CDR3 extends over 15 amino acids. CDR3 amino acids: CASSQVQWGDGELFF. As DNA, the CDR3 is TGCGCCAGCAGCCAAGTTCAGTGGGGAGACGGGGAGCTGTTTTTT.

This chain connects TRBV20-1 to TRBJ2-7, with 7 bases lining up with TRBD1. The length of the CDR3 is 14 residues. Germline V lookup: CDR1 DFQATT, CDR2 SNEGSKA (reference sequence). J gave up 2 bases and V 2 bases, and 6 bases lay outside the gene matches. The CDR3, as DNA: TGCAGTGCTAGACCCCGGGACAGCACCTACGAGCAGTACTTC. Its protein is CSARPRDSTYEQYF.

The rearrangement joins TRBV7-3 to TRBJ2-7; tentatively, D is TRBD2 (6 bases). The CDR3 length is 15 residues. V was cut by 2 bases and J by 2 bases, with 13 bases left in between. Germline loops: CDR1 SGHTA, CDR2 FQGTGA. In DNA, the CDR3 is TGTGCCAGCAGCTTATTTGCGGGACCAGCCTACGAGCAGTACTTC. Translating gives CASSLFAGPAYEQYF.

There are a few counts of this clonotype. The chain uses TRBV28 and TRBJ2-7; D not certain. Germline CDR1 and CDR2: MDHEN and SYDVKM. V lost 3 bases, J lost 2 bases, and 8 bases lay in between. The CDR3 is 13 residues long. CDR3 nucleotide sequence: TGTGCCAGCAGTTTTGGCCCTACCTACGAGCAGTACTTC. Translated, it gives CASSFGPTYEQYF.

V is TRBV12-3 or TRBV12-4 and J is TRBJ1-1; TRBD1 is a possible D gene (5 bases). CDR3 length equals 10 residues. V was pared by 9 bases and J by 13 bases, with 15 bases between. CDR3 amino acids: CASHGAWVFF. The CDR3 coding sequence is TGTGCCAGTCATGGGGCATGGGTTTTCTTT.

As regards this clonotype: A much larger clone differs from this one at a single base, so this may be a read error. This chain uses TRBV15 with TRBJ1-2; TRBD1 is a possible D gene (5 bases). V lost 0 bases, J lost 7 bases, and 9 bases lay in between. This CDR3 is built from 13 residues. CDR1 and CDR2 from the germline V gene are LNHNV and YYDKDF (reference sequence). CDR3 DNA sequence: TGTGCCACCAGCAGAGATGGGGGAGGTGGCTACACCTTC. Its translation is CATSRDGGGGYTF.

This clonotype was seen many times. The V gene is TRBV29-1, the J gene TRBJ1-2; maybe TRBD1 (5 bases). CDR1 SQVTM and CDR2 ANQGSEA come from the germline V gene. The CDR3 extends over 14 amino acids. V was cut by 3 bases and J by 8 bases, with 19 bases left in between. The CDR3 is CSVDVGQIPWGYTF. In nucleotides, the CDR3 is TGCAGCGTTGATGTGGGGCAGATTCCCTGGGGCTACACCTTC.

The chain joins TRBV20-1 to TRBJ1-6, with D perhaps matching TRBD1 (6 bases). This CDR3 is 13 amino acids long. Trimming left V 5 bases short and J 8 bases short, with 13 bases between. Germline values: CDR1 DFQATT, CDR2 SNEGSKA (reference sequence). In DNA form, the CDR3 reads TGCAGTGCTGAGGCAGGGGTGTATTCACCCCTCCACTTT. Its translation: CSAEAGVYSPLHF.

This clonotype was seen a handful of times. The rearrangement joins TRBV6-6 to TRBJ1-4; D perhaps matches TRBD1 (6 bases). The V gene's germline CDR1 is MNHNY and CDR2 SVGAGI (reference sequence). The CDR3 totals 17 residues. The germline V and J ends were trimmed by 7 bases and 0 bases, with 18 bases remaining between them. CDR3 in amino acids: CASTPSGTTSTNEKLFF. The CDR3 DNA sequence: TGTGCCAGCACTCCATCCGGGACAACCTCAACTAATGAAAAACTGTTTTTT.

In its sample, this clonotype was seen once. This may come from a read error, since a much larger clone is one base off. The chain employs TRBV19 and TRBJ2-2; D not certain. V was clipped by 5 bases and J by 6 bases, with 13 bases between them. The CDR3 has 14 residues. Germline V lookup: CDR1 LNHDA, CDR2 SQIVND (reference sequence). The CDR3 coding sequence is TGTGCCAGTAGTGTTCTATTAAACGCCGGGGAGCTGTTTTTT. Amino acids: CASSVLLNAGELFF.

For this clonotype: A clone one base away is much larger, so this may be a read error. The chain joins TRBV9 to TRBJ1-1, with D unresolved. V dropped 3 bases and J dropped 5 bases, with 17 bases sitting between them. This CDR3 region has 15 residues. The germline gives CDR1 SGDLS, CDR2 YYNGEE. In DNA form, the CDR3 reads TGTGCCAGCAGCGCCCCGACCATACAAGCAACTGAAGCTTTCTTT. Translating gives CASSAPTIQATEAFF.

The CDR3: CASSSVSQPQHF. The CDR3 bases are TGTGCCAGCAGCTCTGTAAGTCAGCCCCAGCATTTT. The chain carries TRBV7-8 and TRBJ1-5; no firm D call. CDR3 length equals 12 residues. In germline, CDR1 is SGHVS, CDR2 FQNEAQ. Trimming removed 4 bases at V and 6 bases at J, with 7 bases between.

V is TRBV10-2 and J is TRBJ2-7; D is unclear. CDR3 length equals 14 residues. CDR1 WSHSY and CDR2 SAAADI come from the germline V gene. Trimming stripped 5 bases from V and 2 bases from J, with 13 bases between. The CDR3 sequence: CASSQSPRPYEQYF. The CDR3 nucleotides are TGCGCCAGCAGTCAGAGCCCTCGACCCTACGAGCAGTACTTC.

The chain carries TRBV10-3 and TRBJ1-5, with 8 bases aligning to TRBD1. Per the germline V gene, CDR1 is ENHRY and CDR2 is SYGVKD. V was clipped by 4 bases and J by 5 bases; unmatched bases: 13. This CDR3 spans 17 amino acids. The CDR3 DNA follows: TGTGCCATCAGTGGCCCCGGACAGGGAAAGGGCGATCAGCCCCAGCATTTT. Translating it yields CAISGPGQGKGDQPQHF.

The chain employs TRBV5-1 and TRBJ1-2; 7 nucleotides align to TRBD1. Germline values: CDR1 SGHRS, CDR2 YFSETQ. V shed 6 bases and J 8 bases; nucleotides not matched to a gene: 10. CDR3 length: 13 residues. This CDR3 is CASTRGYGGGYTF. The CDR3, as DNA: TGCGCCAGCACCAGGGGGTACGGAGGAGGCTACACCTTC. Together with reference TRBV5-1 and TRBJ1-2, the CDR3 gives the full variable domain: KAGVTQTPRYLIKTRGQQVTLSCSPISGHRSVSWYQQTPGQGLQFLFEYFSETQRNKGNFPGRFSGRQFSNSRSEMNVSTLELGDSALYLCASTRGYGGGYTFGSGTRLTVV.

Many counts were recorded for this clonotype. The chain links TRBV7-2 to TRBJ1-6; D call uncertain. CDR3 length equals 14 residues. Trimming shortened V by 0 bases and J by 7 bases, and 7 bases separated the two germline ends. The V gene's germline CDR1 is SGHTA and CDR2 FQGNSA. Written as DNA, the CDR3 is TGTGCCAGCAGCTTAGCAGGGTTGAATTCACCCCTCCACTTT. Amino acid sequence: CASSLAGLNSPLHF.

This sequence joins TRBV7-3 and TRBJ2-5; 12 positions agree with TRBD2. The CDR3 totals 17 residues. V dropped 5 bases and J dropped 4; count of bases not matched to a gene: 11. CDR1 and CDR2 from the germline V gene are SGHTA and FQGTGA. Written as DNA, the CDR3 is TGTGCCAGCAGCCCGGGACTAGCGGGCGGTCGGGGAGAGACCCAGTACTTC. Protein: CASSPGLAGGRGETQYF.

This clonotype occurred a few times. The chain uses TRBV4-2 and TRBJ2-5; TRBD1 might be the D (6 bases). Germline assignment: CDR1 LGHNA and CDR2 YNFKEQ. The CDR3 is 14 amino acids. The V gene lost 0 bases and the J gene lost 7 bases, with 12 bases spanning the gap. DNA for the CDR3: TGTGCCAGCAGCCAAGATACAGGGTTTGTGACCCAGTACTTC. This codes for CASSQDTGFVTQYF.

The genes are TRBV7-8 and TRBJ2-7, with a possible D match to TRBD1 (5 bases). V lost 7 bases, J lost 3 bases, and 13 bases lay in between. The CDR3 runs to 13 residues. Per the germline V gene, CDR1 is SGHVS and CDR2 is FQNEAQ. The CDR3 DNA is TGTGCCAGCACGGTAGGGGTAAACTACGAGCAGTACTTC. This translates into CASTVGVNYEQYF.